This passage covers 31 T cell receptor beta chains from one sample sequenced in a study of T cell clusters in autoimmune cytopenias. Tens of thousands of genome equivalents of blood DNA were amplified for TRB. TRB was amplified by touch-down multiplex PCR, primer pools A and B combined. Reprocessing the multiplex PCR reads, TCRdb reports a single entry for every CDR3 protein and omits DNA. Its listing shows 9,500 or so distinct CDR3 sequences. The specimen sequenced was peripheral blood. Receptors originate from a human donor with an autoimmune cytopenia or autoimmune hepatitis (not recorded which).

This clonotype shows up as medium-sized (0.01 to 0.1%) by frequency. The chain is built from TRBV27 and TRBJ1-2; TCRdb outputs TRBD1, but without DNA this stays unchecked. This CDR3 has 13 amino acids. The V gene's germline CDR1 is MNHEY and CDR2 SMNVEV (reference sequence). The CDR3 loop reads CASSEGPNYGYTF.

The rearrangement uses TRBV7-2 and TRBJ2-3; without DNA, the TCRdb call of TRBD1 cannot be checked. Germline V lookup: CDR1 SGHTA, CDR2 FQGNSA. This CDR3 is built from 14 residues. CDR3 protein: CASSPQGATDTQYF.

The CDR3 loop is CAIQAVTGGVYGYTF. The chain is built from TRBV6-1 and TRBJ1-2; TCRdb's D gene call, TRBD1, goes unchecked for lack of DNA. This CDR3 is 15 amino acids long. Germline CDR1 is MNHNS and CDR2 is SASEGT.

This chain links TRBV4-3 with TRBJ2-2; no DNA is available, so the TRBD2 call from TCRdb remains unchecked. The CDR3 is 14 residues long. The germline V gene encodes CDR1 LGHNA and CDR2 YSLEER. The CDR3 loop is CASSPSGTTGELFF.

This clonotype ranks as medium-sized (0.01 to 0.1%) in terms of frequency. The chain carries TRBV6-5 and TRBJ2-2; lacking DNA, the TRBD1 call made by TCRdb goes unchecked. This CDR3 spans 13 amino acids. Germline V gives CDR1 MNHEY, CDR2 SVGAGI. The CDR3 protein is CATRGAWDGELFF.

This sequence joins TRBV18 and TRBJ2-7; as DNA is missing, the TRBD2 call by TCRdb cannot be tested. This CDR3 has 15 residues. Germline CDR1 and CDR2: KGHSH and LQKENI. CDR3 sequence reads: CASSPSSGGAWEQYF.

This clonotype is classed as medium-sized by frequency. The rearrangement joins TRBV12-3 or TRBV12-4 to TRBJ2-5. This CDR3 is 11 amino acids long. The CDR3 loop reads CASSPRETQYF.

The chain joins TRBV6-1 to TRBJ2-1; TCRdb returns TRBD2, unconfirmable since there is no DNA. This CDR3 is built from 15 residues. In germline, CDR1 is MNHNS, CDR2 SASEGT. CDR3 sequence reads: CASSDGTSGVNEQFF.

The chain's CDR3 is CASSLDSENYNEQFF. This sequence joins TRBV19 and TRBJ2-1. Germline V lookup: CDR1 LNHDA, CDR2 SQIVND (reference sequence). The CDR3 runs 15 residues.

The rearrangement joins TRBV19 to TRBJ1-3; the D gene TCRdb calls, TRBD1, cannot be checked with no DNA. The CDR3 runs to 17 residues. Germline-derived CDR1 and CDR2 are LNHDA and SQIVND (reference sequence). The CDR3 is CASSKTQGRYSGNTIYF. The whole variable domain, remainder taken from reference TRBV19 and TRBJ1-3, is DGGITQSPKYLFRKEGQNVTLSCEQNLNHDAMYWYRQDPGQGLRLIYYSQIVNDFQKGDIAEGYSVSREKKESFPLTVTSAQKNPTAFYLCASSKTQGRYSGNTIYFGEGSWLTVV.

The CDR3 spells CASSLDQGDETQYF. This rearrangement joins TRBV5-1 to TRBJ2-5; the TCRdb call, TRBD1, lacks DNA for checking. The CDR3 runs 14 residues. Germline-derived CDR1 and CDR2 are SGHRS and YFSETQ.

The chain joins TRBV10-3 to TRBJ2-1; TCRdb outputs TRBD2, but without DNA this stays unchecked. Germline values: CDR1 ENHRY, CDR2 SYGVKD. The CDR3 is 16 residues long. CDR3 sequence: CAISESTSGRGHEQFF.

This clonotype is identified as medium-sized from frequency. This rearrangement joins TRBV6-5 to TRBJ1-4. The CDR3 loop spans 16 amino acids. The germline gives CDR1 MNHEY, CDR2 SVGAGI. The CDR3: CASSYSWRQRNEKLFF.

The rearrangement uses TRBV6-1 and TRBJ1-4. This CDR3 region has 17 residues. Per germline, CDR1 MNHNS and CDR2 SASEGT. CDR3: CASSEPGMASLGEKLFF.

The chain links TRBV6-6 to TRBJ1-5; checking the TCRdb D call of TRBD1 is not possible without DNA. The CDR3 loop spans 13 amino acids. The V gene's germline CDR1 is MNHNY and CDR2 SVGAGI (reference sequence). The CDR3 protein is CASRWTGDQPQHF.

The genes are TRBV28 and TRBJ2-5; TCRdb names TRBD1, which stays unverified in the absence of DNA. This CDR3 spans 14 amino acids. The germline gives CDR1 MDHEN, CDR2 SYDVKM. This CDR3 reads CASRRDRGLETQYF.

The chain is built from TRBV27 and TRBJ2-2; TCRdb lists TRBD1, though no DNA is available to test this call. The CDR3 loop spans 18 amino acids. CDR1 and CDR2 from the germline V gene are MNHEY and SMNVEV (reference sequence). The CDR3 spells CASSLLGQGVAGTGELFF.

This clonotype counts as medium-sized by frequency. This CDR3 is CASSYSAPGSGQLFF. V is TRBV6-2 or TRBV6-3 and J is TRBJ2-2; TCRdb returns TRBD1, unconfirmable since there is no DNA. CDR3 length: 15 amino acids. The germline V gene has CDR1 MNHEY and CDR2 SVGEGT.

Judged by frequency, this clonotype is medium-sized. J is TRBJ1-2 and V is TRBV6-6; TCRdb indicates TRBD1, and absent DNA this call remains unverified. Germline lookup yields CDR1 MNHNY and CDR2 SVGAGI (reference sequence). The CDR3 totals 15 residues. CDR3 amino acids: CASSYSPEGDYGYTF.

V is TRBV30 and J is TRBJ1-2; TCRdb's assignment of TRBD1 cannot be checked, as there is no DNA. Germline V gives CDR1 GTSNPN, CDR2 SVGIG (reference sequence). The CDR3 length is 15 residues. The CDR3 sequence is CAWSVGTGANYGYTF.

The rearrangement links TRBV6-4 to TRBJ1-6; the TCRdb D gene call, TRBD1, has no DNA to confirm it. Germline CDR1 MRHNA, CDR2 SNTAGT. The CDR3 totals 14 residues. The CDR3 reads CASSDRTGQSPLHF.

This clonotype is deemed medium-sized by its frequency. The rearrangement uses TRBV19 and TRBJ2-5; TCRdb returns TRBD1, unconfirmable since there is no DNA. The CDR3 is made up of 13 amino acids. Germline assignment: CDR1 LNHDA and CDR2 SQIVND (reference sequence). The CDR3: CASMDSPQETQYF.

The CDR3 is CASSIQSGPPVGELFF. The chain carries TRBV10-1 and TRBJ2-2; TCRdb calls TRBD2, which cannot be checked without DNA. Germline CDR1 and CDR2: WNHNN and SYGVQD (reference sequence). The CDR3 consists of 16 residues.

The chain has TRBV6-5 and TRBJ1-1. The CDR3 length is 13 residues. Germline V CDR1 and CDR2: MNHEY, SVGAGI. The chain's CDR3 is CASSPTRNTEAFF.

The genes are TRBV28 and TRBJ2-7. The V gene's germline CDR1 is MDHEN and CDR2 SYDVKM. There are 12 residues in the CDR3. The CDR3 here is CASSPAGYEQYF.

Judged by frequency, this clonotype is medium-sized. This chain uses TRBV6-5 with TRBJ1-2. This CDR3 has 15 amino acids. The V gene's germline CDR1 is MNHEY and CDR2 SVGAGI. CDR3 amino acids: CASSYSVVGNYGYTF.

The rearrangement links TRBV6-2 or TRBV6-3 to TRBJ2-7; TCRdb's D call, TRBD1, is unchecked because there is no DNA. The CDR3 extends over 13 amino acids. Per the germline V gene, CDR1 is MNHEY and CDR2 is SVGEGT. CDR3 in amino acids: CASSYPTGVEQYF.

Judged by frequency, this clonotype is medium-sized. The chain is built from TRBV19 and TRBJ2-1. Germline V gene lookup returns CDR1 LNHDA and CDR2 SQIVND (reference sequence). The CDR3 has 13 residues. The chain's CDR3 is CASSIGGPNEQFF.

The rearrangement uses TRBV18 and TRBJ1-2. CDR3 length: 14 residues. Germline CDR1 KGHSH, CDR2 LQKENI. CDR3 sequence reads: CASSISGREYGYTF.

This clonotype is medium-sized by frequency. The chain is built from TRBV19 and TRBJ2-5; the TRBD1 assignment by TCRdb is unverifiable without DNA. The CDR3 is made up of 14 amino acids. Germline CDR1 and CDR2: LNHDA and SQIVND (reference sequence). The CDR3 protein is CASSMGGGPETQYF.

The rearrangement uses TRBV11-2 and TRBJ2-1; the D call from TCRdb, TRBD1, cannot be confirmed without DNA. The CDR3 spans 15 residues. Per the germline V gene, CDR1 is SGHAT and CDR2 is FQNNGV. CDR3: CASSSDRGFFNEQFF.